Following are 7 T cell receptor beta chains from one sample sequenced in a study of T cell responses to AZD1222 COVID-19 vaccine. Libraries were prepared by immunoSEQ multiplex PCR; TCRdb keeps only in-frame clonotypes and omits some of them. The sample has 55,000 to 90,000 clones; around 82% are singletons. The input for sequencing was peripheral blood, taken on day 0 of AZD1222 vaccination. All receptors derive from an adult in good health.

The gene calls are TRBV19 and TRBJ1-5; D is unresolved. Trimming pared 5 bases from V and 0 bases from J, leaving 14 bases between. Germline assignment: CDR1 LNHDA and CDR2 SQIVND (reference sequence). This CDR3 spans 16 amino acids. CDR3 residues: CASSSRFLDSNQPQHF. The CDR3 DNA is TGTGCCAGTAGTTCCAGATTCCTGGATAGCAATCAGCCCCAGCATTTT.

The rearrangement links TRBV23-1 to TRBJ2-1, with 8 bases fitting TRBD2. TRBV23-1 is classed as an ORF, of uncertain function. The CDR3 is 15 amino acids. V trimming: 5 bases; J trimming: 6 bases; junction bases outside the gene matches: 9. CDR3 sequence (DNA): TGCGCCAGCAGTATCGAGCGGGGGCCCTCCAATGAGCAGTTCTTC. It codes for CASSIERGPSNEQFF.

The chain couples TRBV29-1 to TRBJ2-7, with D perhaps assigned TRBD1 or TRBD2 (5 bases each). V was pared by 7 bases and J by 3 bases, with 16 bases between. Germline lookup yields CDR1 SQVTM and CDR2 ANQGSEA. The CDR3 length is 13 residues. The chain's CDR3 is CSAMRAGIYEQYF. The CDR3 region has the DNA TGCAGCGCCATGCGGGCAGGGATCTACGAGCAGTACTTC.

The chain joins TRBV30 to TRBJ1-3; D possibly corresponds to TRBD1 (6 bases). V lost 2 bases and J 8 bases, leaving 13 bases between the germline ends. This CDR3 has 13 amino acids. Germline lookup yields CDR1 GTSNPN and CDR2 SVGIG (reference sequence). CDR3 protein: CAWSMNRVDTIYF. As DNA, the CDR3 is TGTGCCTGGAGTATGAACAGGGTGGACACCATATATTTT.

This clone was picked up one time. The germline gene is not matched at one end of the junction; a read error may be the cause. This sequence joins TRBV7-7 and TRBJ2-2, with 8 bases lining up with TRBD2. CDR1 is SSHAT and CDR2 is FNYEAQ in the germline V gene (reference sequence). This CDR3 comprises 15 residues. The CDR3 nucleotides are TGTGCTAGCAGCCGAGCGGGGGCCCACACCGGGGAGCTGTTTTTT. Translated, it gives CASSRAGAHTGELFF.

The chain has TRBV19 and TRBJ1-6, with a tentative D call TRBD1 (5 bases). Trimming shortened V by 7 bases and J by 6 bases, and 10 bases separated the two germline ends. CDR3 length equals 13 residues. CDR1 and CDR2 (germline): LNHDA, SQIVND (reference sequence). As DNA, the CDR3 is TGTGCCAGTACCGGGGACCGTAATTCACCCCTCCACTTT. The encoded protein is CASTGDRNSPLHF.

With respect to this clone: The sample contains more than one DNA sequence encoding this CDR3. V is TRBV27 and J is TRBJ1-5; no reliable D call. The V gene's germline CDR1 is MNHEY and CDR2 SMNVEV (reference sequence). The V end was cut by 4 bases, the J end by 3 bases, with 7 bases between. The CDR3 runs to 13 residues. The CDR3 coding sequence is TGTGCCAGCAGTTCTGGACTCAATCAGCCCCAGCATTTT. Protein: CASSSGLNQPQHF.